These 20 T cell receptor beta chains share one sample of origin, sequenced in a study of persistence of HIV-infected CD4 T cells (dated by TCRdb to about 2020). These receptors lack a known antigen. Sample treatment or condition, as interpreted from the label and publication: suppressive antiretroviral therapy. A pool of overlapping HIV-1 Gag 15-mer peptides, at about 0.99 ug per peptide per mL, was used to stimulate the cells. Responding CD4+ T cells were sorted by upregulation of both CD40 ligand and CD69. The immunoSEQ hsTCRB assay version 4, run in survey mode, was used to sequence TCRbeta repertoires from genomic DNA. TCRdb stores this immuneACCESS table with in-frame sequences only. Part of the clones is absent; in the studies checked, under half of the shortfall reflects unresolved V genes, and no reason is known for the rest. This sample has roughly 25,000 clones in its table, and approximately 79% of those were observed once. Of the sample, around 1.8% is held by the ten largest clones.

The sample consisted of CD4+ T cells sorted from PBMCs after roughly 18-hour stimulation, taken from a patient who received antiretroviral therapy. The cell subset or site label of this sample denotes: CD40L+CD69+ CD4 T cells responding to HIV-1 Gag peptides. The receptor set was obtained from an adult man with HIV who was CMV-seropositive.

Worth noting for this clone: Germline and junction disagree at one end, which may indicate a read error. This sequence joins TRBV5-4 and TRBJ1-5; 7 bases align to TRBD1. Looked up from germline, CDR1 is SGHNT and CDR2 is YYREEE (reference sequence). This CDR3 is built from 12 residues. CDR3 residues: CASSFDRAGGPF. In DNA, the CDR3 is TGTGCCAGCAGCTTTGACAGGGCGGGGGGGCCTTTT.

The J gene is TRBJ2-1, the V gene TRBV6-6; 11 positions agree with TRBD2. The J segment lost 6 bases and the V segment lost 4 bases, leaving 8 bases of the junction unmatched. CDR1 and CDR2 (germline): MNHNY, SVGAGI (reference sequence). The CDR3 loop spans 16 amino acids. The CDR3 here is CASSSFLLAGGNEQFF. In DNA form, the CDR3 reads TGTGCCAGCAGTTCCTTCCTGCTAGCGGGGGGCAATGAGCAGTTCTTC.

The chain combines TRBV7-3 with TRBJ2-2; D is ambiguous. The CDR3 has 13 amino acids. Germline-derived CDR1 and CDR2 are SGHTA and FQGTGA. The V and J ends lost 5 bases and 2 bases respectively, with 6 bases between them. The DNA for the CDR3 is TGTGCCAGCAGCCTGTACAACACCGGGGAGCTGTTTTTT. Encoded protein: CASSLYNTGELFF.

The DNA for the CDR3 is TGTGCCAGCAGCCAAGGGGTACAGGGGGCAGGCTATGGCTACACCTTC. Residues: CASSQGVQGAGYGYTF. The chain carries TRBV3-1 (or the pseudogene TRBV3-2) and TRBJ1-2; 9 bases align to TRBD1. The germline V gene has CDR1 LGHDT and CDR2 YNNKEL (reference sequence). The CDR3 is made up of 16 amino acids. V dropped 1 base and J dropped 4; count of bases not matched to a gene: 7.

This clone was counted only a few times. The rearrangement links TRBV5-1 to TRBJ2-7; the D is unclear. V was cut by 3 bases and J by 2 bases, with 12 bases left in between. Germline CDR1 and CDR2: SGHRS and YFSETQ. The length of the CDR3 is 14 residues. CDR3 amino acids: CASSYPDGAYEQYF. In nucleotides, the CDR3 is TGCGCCAGCAGCTACCCGGACGGAGCCTACGAGCAGTACTTC.

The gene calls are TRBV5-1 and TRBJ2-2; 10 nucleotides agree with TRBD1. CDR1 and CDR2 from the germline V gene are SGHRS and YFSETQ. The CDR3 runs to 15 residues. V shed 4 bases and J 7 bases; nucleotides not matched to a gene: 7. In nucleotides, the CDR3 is TGCGCCAGCAGCCCCAGACAGGGGGCGGGCGGGGAGCTGTTTTTT. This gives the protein CASSPRQGAGGELFF.

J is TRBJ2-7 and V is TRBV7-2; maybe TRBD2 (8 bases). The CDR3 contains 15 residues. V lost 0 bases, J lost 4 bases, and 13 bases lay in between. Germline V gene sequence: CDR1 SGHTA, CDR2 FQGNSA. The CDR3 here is CASSLASGGQYEQYF. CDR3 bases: TGTGCCAGCAGCTTAGCAAGCGGGGGACAGTACGAGCAGTACTTC.

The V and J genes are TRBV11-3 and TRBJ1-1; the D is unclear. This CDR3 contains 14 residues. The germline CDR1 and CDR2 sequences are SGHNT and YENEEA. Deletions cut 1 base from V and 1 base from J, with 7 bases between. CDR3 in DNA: TGTGCCAGCAGCTTAGGTAGATCGAACACTGAAGCTTTCTTT. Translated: CASSLGRSNTEAFF.

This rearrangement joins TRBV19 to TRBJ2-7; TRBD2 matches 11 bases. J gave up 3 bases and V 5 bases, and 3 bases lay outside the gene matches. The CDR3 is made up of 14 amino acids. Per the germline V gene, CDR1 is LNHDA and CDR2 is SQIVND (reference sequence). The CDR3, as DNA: TGTGCCAGTAGTGCCGGGACTAGCGGCTACGAGCAGTACTTC. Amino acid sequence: CASSAGTSGYEQYF.

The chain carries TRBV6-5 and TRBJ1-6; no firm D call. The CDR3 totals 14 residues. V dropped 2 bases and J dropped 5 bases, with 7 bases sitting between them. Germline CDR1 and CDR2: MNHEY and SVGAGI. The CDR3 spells CASSYVLDNSPLHF. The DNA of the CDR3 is TGTGCCAGCAGTTACGTTCTGGATAATTCACCCCTCCACTTT.

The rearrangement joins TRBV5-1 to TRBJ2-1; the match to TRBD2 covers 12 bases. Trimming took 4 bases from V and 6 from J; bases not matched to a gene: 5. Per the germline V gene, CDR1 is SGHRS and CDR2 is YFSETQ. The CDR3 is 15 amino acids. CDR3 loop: CASSPRLAGANEQFF. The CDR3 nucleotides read TGCGCCAGCAGCCCGAGACTAGCGGGGGCCAATGAGCAGTTCTTC.

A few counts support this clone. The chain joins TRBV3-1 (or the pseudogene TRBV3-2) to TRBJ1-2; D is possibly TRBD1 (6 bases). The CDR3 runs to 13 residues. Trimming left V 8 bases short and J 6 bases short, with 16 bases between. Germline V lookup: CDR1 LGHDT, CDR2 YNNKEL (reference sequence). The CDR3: CASAKQGGNGYTF. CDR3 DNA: TGTGCCAGCGCTAAACAGGGTGGAAATGGCTACACCTTC.

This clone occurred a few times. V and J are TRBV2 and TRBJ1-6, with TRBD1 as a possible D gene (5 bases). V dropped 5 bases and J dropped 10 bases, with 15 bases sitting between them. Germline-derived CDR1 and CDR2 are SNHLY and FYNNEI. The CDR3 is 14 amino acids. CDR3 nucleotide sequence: TGTGCCAGCAGTTTGGGCAGGGAAAGCTCACCCCTCCACTTT. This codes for CASSLGRESSPLHF.

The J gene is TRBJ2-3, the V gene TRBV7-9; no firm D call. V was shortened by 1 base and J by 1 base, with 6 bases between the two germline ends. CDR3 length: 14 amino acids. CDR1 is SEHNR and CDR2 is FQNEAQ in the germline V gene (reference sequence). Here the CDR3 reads CASSLGPGTDTQYF. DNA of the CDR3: TGTGCCAGCAGCTTAGGCCCTGGCACAGATACGCAGTATTTT.

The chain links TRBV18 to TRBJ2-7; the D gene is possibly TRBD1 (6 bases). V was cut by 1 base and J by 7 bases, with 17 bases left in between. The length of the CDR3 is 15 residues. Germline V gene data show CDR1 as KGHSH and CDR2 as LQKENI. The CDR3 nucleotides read TGTGCCAGCTCACCACGTCCGGGACATTCTTTGGAGCAGTACTTC. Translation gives CASSPRPGHSLEQYF.

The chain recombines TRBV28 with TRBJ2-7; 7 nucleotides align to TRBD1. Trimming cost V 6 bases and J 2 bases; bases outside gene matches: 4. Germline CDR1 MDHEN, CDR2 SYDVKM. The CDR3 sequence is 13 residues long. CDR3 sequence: CASSLGTAYEQYF. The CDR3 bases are TGTGCCAGCAGCCTAGGGACAGCCTACGAGCAGTACTTC.

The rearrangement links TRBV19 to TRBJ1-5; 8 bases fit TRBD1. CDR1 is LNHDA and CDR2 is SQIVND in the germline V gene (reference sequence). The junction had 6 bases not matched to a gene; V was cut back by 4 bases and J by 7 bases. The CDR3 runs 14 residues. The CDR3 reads CASSTTGGGQPQHF. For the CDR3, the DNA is TGTGCCAGTAGTACTACAGGGGGAGGGCAGCCCCAGCATTTT. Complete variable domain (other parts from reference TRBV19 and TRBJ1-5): DGGITQSPKYLFRKEGQNVTLSCEQNLNHDAMYWYRQDPGQGLRLIYYSQIVNDFQKGDIAEGYSVSREKKESFPLTVTSAQKNPTAFYLCASSTTGGGQPQHFGDGTRLSIL.

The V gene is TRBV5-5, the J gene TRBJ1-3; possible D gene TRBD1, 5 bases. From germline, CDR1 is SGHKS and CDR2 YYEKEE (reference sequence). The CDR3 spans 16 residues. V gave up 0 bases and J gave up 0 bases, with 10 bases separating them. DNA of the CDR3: TGTGCCAGCAGCTTGGAGGAGGGACTCTCTGGAAACACCATATATTTT. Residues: CASSLEEGLSGNTIYF.

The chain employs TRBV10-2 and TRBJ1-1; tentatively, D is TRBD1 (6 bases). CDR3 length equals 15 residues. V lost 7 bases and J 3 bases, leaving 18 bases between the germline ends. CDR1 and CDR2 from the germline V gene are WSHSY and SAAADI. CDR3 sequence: CASIRTDLVHTEAFF. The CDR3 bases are TGCGCCAGCATCCGGACAGACCTAGTGCACACTGAAGCTTTCTTT.

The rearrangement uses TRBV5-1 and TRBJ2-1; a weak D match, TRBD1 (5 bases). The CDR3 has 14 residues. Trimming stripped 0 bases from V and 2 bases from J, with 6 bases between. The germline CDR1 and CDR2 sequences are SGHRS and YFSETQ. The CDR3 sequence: CASSLGQTYNEQFF. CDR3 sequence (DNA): TGCGCCAGCAGCTTGGGACAGACCTACAATGAGCAGTTCTTC.